This TCR beta chain was sequenced in a study of blood T cell repertoires in COVID-19. As for the study in general: From T cells, B-cell-depleted T cells, or PBMCs came the material, which was cDNA or gDNA.

Per the authors' pipeline: Amplification of reference gene primers provided the estimated nucleated cell counts. TCRdb's copy holds only in-frame clones and misses some; the assay was immunoSEQ multiplex PCR. V, J and clone size are those of that table, while D and trimming were read from the DNA. The sample holds roughly 330,000 clones, more than 70% seen once. All recovered Cohort 3 donors got two negative PCRs, got clearance, or saw symptom resolution. The CDR3 runs to 17 residues. V lost 5 bases, J lost 9 bases, and 21 bases stayed unmatched. From germline, CDR1 is MNHEY and CDR2 SMNVEV (reference sequence).

The gene calls are TRBV27 and TRBJ1-2; 7 bases fit TRBD1. The sequenced material came from PBMCs or T cells enriched from blood (not recorded which). The sequence derives from a woman aged 25 to 39 who had recovered from COVID-19. CDR3 amino acids: CASSAGLTGPLLKSYTF. CDR3 in DNA: TGTGCCAGCAGTGCGGGATTGACAGGGCCGTTACTTAAAAGCTACACCTTC.